A selection of T cell receptor beta chains follows, all from one sample in a study of blood T cell repertoires in COVID-19. Assay: immunoSEQ multiplex PCR; the TCRdb copy retains only in-frame clones and omits some. The sample includes under 100,000 clones, 70% to 90% of them seen just once. Sequenced: peripheral blood. These receptors were collected from a woman aged 80 or over with COVID-19, enrolled during active disease. Each CDR3 is given with its conserved first and last residue. D genes are given only for firm matches.

V gene: TRBV5-4
D gene: -
J gene: TRBJ2-3
CDR3 DNA: TGTGCCAGCAGCTTGGACTTATCCGGCACAGATACGCAGTATTTT
CDR3 protein: CASSLDLSGTDTQYF

V gene: TRBV7-9
D gene: -
J gene: TRBJ1-4
CDR3 DNA: TGTGCCAGCAGATCACAGTCAGAAAAACTGTTTTTT
CDR3 protein: CASRSQSEKLFF

V gene: TRBV28
D gene: -
J gene: TRBJ2-2
CDR3 DNA: TGTGCAATACAGGGAAACACCGGGGAGCTGTTTTTT
CDR3 protein: CAIQGNTGELFF

V gene: TRBV18
D gene: TRBD2
J gene: TRBJ2-5
CDR3 DNA: TGTGCCAGCTCACCCGAACTGGACGGGACTAAGGGGACCCAGTACTTC
CDR3 protein: CASSPELDGTKGTQYF

V gene: TRBV6-2/TRBV6-3
D gene: -
J gene: TRBJ2-7
CDR3 DNA: TGTGCCAGCAGCTCCATTGGGACAAACCCAGGCGAGCAGTACTTC
CDR3 protein: CASSSIGTNPGEQYF

V gene: TRBV19
D gene: TRBD2
J gene: TRBJ2-2
CDR3 DNA: TGTGCCAGTATACGGGGGAGGGCTTCGATCGGGGAGCTGTTTTTT
CDR3 protein: CASIRGRASIGELFF

V gene: TRBV20-1
D gene: -
J gene: TRBJ2-3
CDR3 DNA: TGCAGTGCGAGAATCGGAGATACGCAGTATTTT
CDR3 protein: CSARIGDTQYF

V gene: TRBV18
D gene: -
J gene: TRBJ1-2
CDR3 DNA: TGTGCCAGCTCACCATTGGCAGGGGATAACTATGGCTACACCTTC
CDR3 protein: CASSPLAGDNYGYTF

V gene: TRBV9
D gene: TRBD1
J gene: TRBJ1-1
CDR3 DNA: TGTGCCAGCAGCATTGGGACAGGGGCTGCGAACACTGAAGCTTTCTTT
CDR3 protein: CASSIGTGAANTEAFF

V gene: TRBV28
D gene: -
J gene: TRBJ2-7
CDR3 DNA: TGTGCCAGCAGAACAGGGACCGAGCAGTACTTC
CDR3 protein: CASRTGTEQYF

V gene: TRBV6-5
D gene: -
J gene: TRBJ1-5
CDR3 DNA: TGTGCCAGCAGTCCCCGGGGGTTCCATCAGCCCCAGCATTTT
CDR3 protein: CASSPRGFHQPQHF

V gene: TRBV15
D gene: TRBD1
J gene: TRBJ1-2
CDR3 DNA: TGTGCCACCAGCAGACAGGGGGGAAATGGCTACACCTTC
CDR3 protein: CATSRQGGNGYTF